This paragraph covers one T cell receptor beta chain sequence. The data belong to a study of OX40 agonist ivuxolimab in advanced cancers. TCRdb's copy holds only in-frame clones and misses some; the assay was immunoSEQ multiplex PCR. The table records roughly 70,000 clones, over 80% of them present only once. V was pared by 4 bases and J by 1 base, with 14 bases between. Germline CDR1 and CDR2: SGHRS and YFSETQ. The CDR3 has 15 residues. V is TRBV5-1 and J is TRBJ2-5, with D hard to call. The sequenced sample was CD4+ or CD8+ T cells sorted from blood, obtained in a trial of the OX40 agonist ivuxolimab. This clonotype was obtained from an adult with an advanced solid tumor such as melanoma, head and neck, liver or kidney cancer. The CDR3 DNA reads TGCGCCAGCAGCAGAAAGGCCCATACCCAAGAGACCCAGTACTTC. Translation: CASSRKAHTQETQYF.